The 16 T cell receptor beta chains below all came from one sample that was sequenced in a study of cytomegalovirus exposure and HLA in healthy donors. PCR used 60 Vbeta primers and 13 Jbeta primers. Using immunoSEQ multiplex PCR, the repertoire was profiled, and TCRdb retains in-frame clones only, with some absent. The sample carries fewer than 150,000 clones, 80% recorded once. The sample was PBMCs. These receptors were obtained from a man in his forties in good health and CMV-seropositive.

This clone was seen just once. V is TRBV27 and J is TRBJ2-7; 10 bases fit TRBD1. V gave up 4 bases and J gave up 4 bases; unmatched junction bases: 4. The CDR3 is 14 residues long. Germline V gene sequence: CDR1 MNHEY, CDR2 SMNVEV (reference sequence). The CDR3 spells CASSWTGGEYEQYF. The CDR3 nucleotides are TGTGCCAGCAGTTGGACAGGGGGTGAGTACGAGCAGTACTTC.

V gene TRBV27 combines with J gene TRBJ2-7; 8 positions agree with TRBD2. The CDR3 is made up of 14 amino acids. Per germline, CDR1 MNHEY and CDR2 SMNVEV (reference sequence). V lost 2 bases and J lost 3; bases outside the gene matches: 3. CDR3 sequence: CASSLTGTSYEQYF. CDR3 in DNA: TGTGCCAGCAGTTTAACCGGGACTAGCTACGAGCAGTACTTC.

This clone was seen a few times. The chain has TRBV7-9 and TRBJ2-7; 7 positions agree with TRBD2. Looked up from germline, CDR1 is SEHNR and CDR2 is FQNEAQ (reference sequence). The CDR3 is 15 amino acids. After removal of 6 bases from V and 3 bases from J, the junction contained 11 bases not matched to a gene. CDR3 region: CASSRSAGRVYEQYF. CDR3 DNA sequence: TGTGCCAGCAGTCGCTCAGCGGGAAGAGTCTACGAGCAGTACTTC.

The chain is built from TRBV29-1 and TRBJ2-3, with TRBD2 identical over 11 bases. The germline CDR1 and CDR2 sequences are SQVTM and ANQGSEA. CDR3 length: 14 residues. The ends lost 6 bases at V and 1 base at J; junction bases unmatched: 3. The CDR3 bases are TGCAGCGTCCTACTAGCGGGGGGCACAGATACGCAGTATTTT. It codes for CSVLLAGGTDTQYF.

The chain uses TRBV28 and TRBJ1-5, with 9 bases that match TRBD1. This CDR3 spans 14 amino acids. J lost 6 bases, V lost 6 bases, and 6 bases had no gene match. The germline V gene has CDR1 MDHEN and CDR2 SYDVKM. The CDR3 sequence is CASRQNRGLQPQHF. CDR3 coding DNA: TGTGCCAGCAGGCAAAACAGGGGGCTTCAGCCCCAGCATTTT.

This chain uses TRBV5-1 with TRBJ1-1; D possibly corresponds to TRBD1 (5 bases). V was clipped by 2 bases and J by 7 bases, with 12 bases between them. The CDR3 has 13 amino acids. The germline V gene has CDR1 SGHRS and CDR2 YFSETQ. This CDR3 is CASSLRRGNEAFF. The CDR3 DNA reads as TGCGCCAGCAGCTTAAGGAGGGGCAATGAAGCTTTCTTT.

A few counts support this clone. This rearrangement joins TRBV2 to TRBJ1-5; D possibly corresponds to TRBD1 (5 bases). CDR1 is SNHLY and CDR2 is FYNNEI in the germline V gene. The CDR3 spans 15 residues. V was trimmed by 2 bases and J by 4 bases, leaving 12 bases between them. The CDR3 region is CASSEYRTQNQPQHF. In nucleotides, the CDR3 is TGTGCCAGCAGTGAATATAGGACACAAAATCAGCCCCAGCATTTT.

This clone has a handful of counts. Here the CDR3 reads CASSLVLATDTQYF. The CDR3 DNA reads as TGTGCCAGCAGCTTAGTGCTGGCAACAGATACGCAGTATTTT. This chain connects TRBV13 to TRBJ2-3; no clear D. The ends were cut back, 1 base at V and 3 bases at J, with 8 bases in the middle. CDR3 length: 14 residues. Germline-derived CDR1 and CDR2 are PRHDT and FYEKMQ (reference sequence).

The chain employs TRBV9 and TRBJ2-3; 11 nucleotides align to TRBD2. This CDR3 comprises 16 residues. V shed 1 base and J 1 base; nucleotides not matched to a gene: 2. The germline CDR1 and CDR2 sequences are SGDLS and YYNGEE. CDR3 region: CASSVRLAGRTDTQYF. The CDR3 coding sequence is TGTGCCAGCAGCGTAAGACTAGCGGGACGCACAGATACGCAGTATTTT.

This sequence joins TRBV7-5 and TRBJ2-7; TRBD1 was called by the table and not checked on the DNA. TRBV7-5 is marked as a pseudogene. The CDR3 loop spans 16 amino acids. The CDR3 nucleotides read TGTGCCAGAAGCTTATTATCGTGTCAGGGGGGCTACGAGCAGTACTTC. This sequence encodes CARSLLSCQGGYEQYF.

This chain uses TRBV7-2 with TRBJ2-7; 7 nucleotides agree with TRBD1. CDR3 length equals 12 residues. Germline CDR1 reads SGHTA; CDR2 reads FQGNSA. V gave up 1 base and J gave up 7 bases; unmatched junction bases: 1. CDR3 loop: CASSLGTGEQYF. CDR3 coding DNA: TGTGCCAGCAGCTTAGGGACAGGTGAGCAGTACTTC.

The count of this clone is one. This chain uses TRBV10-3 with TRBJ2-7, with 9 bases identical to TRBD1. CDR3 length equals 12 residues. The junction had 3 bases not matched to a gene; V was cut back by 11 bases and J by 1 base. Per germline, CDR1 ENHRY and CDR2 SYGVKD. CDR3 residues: CAAGQGSYEQYF. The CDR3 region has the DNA TGTGCCGCGGGACAGGGTTCCTACGAGCAGTACTTC.

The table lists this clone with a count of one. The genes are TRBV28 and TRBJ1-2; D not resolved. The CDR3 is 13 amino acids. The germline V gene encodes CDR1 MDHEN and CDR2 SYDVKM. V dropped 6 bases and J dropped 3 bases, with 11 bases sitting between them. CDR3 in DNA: TGTGCCAGCAGAAACAGTACCCACTATGGCTACACCTTC. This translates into CASRNSTHYGYTF.

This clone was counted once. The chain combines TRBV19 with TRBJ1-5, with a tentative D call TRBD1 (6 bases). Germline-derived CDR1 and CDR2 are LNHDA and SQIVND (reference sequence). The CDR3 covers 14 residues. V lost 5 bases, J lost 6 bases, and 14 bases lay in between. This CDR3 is CASSGPQGLQPQHF. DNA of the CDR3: TGTGCCAGTAGTGGGCCACAGGGTCTTCAGCCCCAGCATTTT.

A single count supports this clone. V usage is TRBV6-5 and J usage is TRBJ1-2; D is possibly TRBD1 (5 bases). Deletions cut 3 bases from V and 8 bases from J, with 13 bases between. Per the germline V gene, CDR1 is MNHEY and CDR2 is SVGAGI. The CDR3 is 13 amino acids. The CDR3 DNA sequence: TGTGCCAGCAGTTATGGCGGGGCGCGAGGCTACACCTTC. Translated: CASSYGGARGYTF.

The CDR3 sequence is CASSLAGRVNSPLHF. The CDR3 nucleotides are TGCGCCAGCAGCTTGGCAGGCAGGGTTAATTCACCCCTCCACTTT. The chain uses TRBV5-1 and TRBJ1-6; weak D call: TRBD1 (5 bases). The V gene's germline CDR1 is SGHRS and CDR2 YFSETQ. V shed 0 bases and J shed 6 bases, with 10 bases lying between them. CDR3 length: 15 residues.